Shown below are 30 T cell receptor beta chains from a single sample sequenced in a study of regulatory T cells in long-lasting Graves disease. The time point here: newly diagnosed GD, antithyroid drugs for less than 3 months. The authors made the TCR library using RNA they extracted from PBMCs. Arm-PCR of CDR3 regions and iRepertoire HTBI primers were used to build TCR beta libraries. TCRdb redid the calling of the multiplex PCR reads with MiXCR, one entry per CDR3 protein. The table records roughly 500,000 distinct CDR3 sequences, roughly 14% of them present only once. The sample was also reused in another study, on T cells in Graves' hyperthyroidism and ophthalmopathy.

The sample in question was peripheral blood mononuclear cells (PBMCs), obtained at new diagnosis, from a patient treated with antithyroid drugs. The source of these receptors is a man aged 25-40 years with Graves disease.

This clonotype was detected ten times or more. The chain links TRBV5-1 to TRBJ2-1, with a weak D call TRBD2 (7 bases). Trimming took off 2 bases at V and 9 bases at J, with 21 bases between the two ends. CDR3 length equals 16 residues. Germline V gene sequence: CDR1 SGHRS, CDR2 YFSETQ. In nucleotides, the CDR3 is TGCGCCAGCAGCTTACGCCCTGCGGGAGAGGGGGGTGAGCAGTTCTTC. This encodes CASSLRPAGEGGEQFF.

This clonotype was seen ten or more times. The chain combines TRBV11-2 with TRBJ2-1, with 10 bases lining up with TRBD2. The CDR3 runs 15 residues. Germline CDR1 and CDR2: SGHAT and FQNNGV. The ends lost 6 bases at V and 5 bases at J; junction bases unmatched: 7. CDR3 loop: CASRSYGLADNEQFF. DNA for the CDR3: TGTGCCAGCAGATCTTATGGACTAGCGGACAATGAGCAGTTCTTC.

This clonotype appeared many times. This chain links TRBV2 with TRBJ2-7; 9 bases align to TRBD1. This CDR3 contains 14 residues. J lost 1 base, V lost 6 bases, and 4 bases had no gene match. Per germline, CDR1 SNHLY and CDR2 FYNNEI. The CDR3 sequence is CASSQTGGSYEQYF. For the CDR3, the DNA is TGTGCCAGCAGCCAGACAGGGGGGTCCTACGAGCAGTACTTC.

This clonotype was counted ten times or more. CDR3 nucleotide sequence: TGTGCCAGCAGCTTATTGGGGTACAACGAGCAGTACTTC. It is translated as CASSLLGYNEQYF. The chain carries TRBV11-2 and TRBJ2-7, with no clear D. The CDR3 loop spans 13 amino acids. V lost 2 bases and J 5 bases, leaving 10 bases between the germline ends. Germline V gives CDR1 SGHAT, CDR2 FQNNGV.

This clonotype was seen at least ten times. The CDR3: CSASQASSYNEQFF. The DNA of the CDR3 is TGCAGTGCTAGCCAGGCTAGCTCCTACAATGAGCAGTTCTTC. The chain couples TRBV20-1 to TRBJ2-1; no reliable D call. CDR3 size: 14 residues. The V gene lost 3 bases and the J gene lost 0 bases, with 9 bases spanning the gap. CDR1 and CDR2 from the germline V gene are DFQATT and SNEGSKA (reference sequence).

This clonotype came up many times. The chain combines TRBV2 with TRBJ1-2, with a possible D match to TRBD1 (6 bases). V lost 6 bases and J lost 4, with 18 bases in between. Germline loops: CDR1 SNHLY, CDR2 FYNNEI. This CDR3 region has 15 residues. The CDR3 spells CASRDEGGSPYGYTF. CDR3 nucleotide sequence: TGTGCCAGCAGAGATGAGGGGGGGTCCCCCTATGGCTACACCTTC.

This clonotype was counted many times. This sequence joins TRBV30 and TRBJ1-2; D remains ambiguous. With 3 bases removed from V and 8 bases from J, the gap between germline ends came to 16 bases. The CDR3 spans 13 residues. CDR1 is GTSNPN, CDR2 SVGIG, per germline (reference sequence). CDR3 loop: CAWRGDEVWGYTF. The CDR3 coding sequence is TGTGCCTGGAGGGGCGATGAGGTATGGGGCTACACCTTC.

This clonotype showed up many times. CDR3 region: CATSSRDSQKEKLFF. The CDR3 region has the DNA TGTGCCACCAGCAGCCGGGACAGCCAGAAGGAAAAACTGTTTTTT. The V gene is TRBV15, the J gene TRBJ1-4; TRBD1 aligns across 7 bases. Trimming removed 3 bases from V and 8 bases from J; junction bases left unmatched: 9. The CDR3 contains 15 residues. Looked up from germline, CDR1 is LNHNV and CDR2 is YYDKDF (reference sequence).

The chain carries TRBV4-2 and TRBJ1-2; 8 nucleotides match TRBD1. From germline, CDR1 is LGHNA and CDR2 YNFKEQ. The CDR3 spans 14 residues. J gave up 8 bases and V 3 bases, and 8 bases lay outside the gene matches. The CDR3 DNA follows: TGTGCCAGCAGCCAGGGGACAGGATTCGTCGGCTACACCTTC. This gives the protein CASSQGTGFVGYTF.

The chain is built from TRBV27 and TRBJ2-7; TRBD2 is a possible D gene (7 bases). There are 13 residues in the CDR3. The V and J ends lost 8 bases and 0 bases respectively, with 11 bases between them. CDR1 is MNHEY, CDR2 SMNVEV, per germline (reference sequence). The CDR3 bases are TGTGCCAGCCGGGGGGACAACTCCTACGAGCAGTACTTC. Translating gives CASRGDNSYEQYF.

There are many counts of this clonotype. V gene TRBV11-1 combines with J gene TRBJ1-1; TRBD1 matches at 8 bases. The CDR3 loop spans 14 amino acids. The germline V gene has CDR1 SGHAT and CDR2 FQDESV (reference sequence). V dropped 5 bases and J dropped 11; count of bases not matched to a gene: 13. CDR3 loop: CASSETKDRAGAFF. CDR3 bases: TGTGCCAGCAGCGAGACCAAGGACAGGGCTGGTGCTTTCTTT.

This clonotype appeared many times. The chain recombines TRBV12-3 or TRBV12-4 with TRBJ2-7, with 10 bases aligning to TRBD2. The CDR3 is 16 amino acids. With 5 bases clipped from V and 2 bases from J, the junction kept 9 bases outside the gene matches. The CDR3 region is CASSLESGRAAYEQYF. The CDR3 coding sequence is TGTGCCAGCAGTCTCGAAAGCGGGAGGGCCGCCTACGAGCAGTACTTC.

Of note for this clonotype: This may stem from a read error, because a much larger clone lies one nucleotide away. The chain combines TRBV7-6 with TRBJ2-3, with D tentatively TRBD2 (5 bases). There are 15 residues in the CDR3. Germline assignment: CDR1 SGHVS and CDR2 FNYEAQ. The CDR3 sequence: CATSLEGSGTDTQYF. DNA for the CDR3: TGTGCCACCAGCTTAGAGGGTAGCGGCACAGATACGCAGTATTTT.

In this sample, this clonotype turned up many times. The chain is built from TRBV7-9 and TRBJ1-1; D is unclear. V lost 5 bases to trimming and J lost 1 base, with 17 bases between them. Germline values: CDR1 SEHNR, CDR2 FQNEAQ (reference sequence). This CDR3 contains 16 residues. As DNA, the CDR3 is TGTGCCAGCAGCCCCCGTTCGGGCAGAAGGAACACTGAAGCTTTCTTT. Translating gives CASSPRSGRRNTEAFF. The full variable domain, its missing parts supplied by reference TRBV7-9 and TRBJ1-1, is DTGVSQNPRHKITKRGQNVTFRCDPISEHNRLYWYRQTLGQGPEFLTYFQNEAQLEKSRLLSDRFSAERPKGSFSTLEIQRTEQGDSAMYLCASSPRSGRRNTEAFFGQGTRLTVV.

This clonotype occurred many times. The chain couples TRBV11-2 to TRBJ1-5; D not resolved. The germline gives CDR1 SGHAT, CDR2 FQNNGV. Trimming removed 0 bases at V and 8 bases at J, with 14 bases between. CDR3 length equals 15 residues. DNA of the CDR3: TGTGCCAGCAGCTTAGATCATCGGAGTCTGAAGCCCCAGCATTTT. Translation: CASSLDHRSLKPQHF. Filled out from reference TRBV11-2 and TRBJ1-5, the complete variable domain reads EAGVAQSPRYKIIEKRQSVAFWCNPISGHATLYWYQQILGQGPKLLIQFQNNGVVDDSQLPKDRFSAERLKGVDSTLKIQPAKLEDSAVYLCASSLDHRSLKPQHFGDGTRLSIL.

To note about this clonotype: It may be a read error: a sequence one base away is much more abundant. The CDR3 DNA reads as TGTGCCAGTAGTAAAGACCGGGGAGGCGGAACTGAAGCTTTCTTT. It translates to CASSKDRGGGTEAFF. The chain has TRBV19 and TRBJ1-1, with D unresolved. V shed 4 bases and J shed 5 bases, with 17 bases lying between them. Germline V gene data show CDR1 as LNHDA and CDR2 as SQIVND (reference sequence). This CDR3 comprises 15 residues.

The rearrangement uses TRBV3-1 and TRBJ2-1; 10 bases agree with TRBD2. CDR3 size: 15 residues. The V and J ends lost 4 bases and 9 bases, in that order; junction bases with no gene match: 9. From germline, CDR1 is LGHDT and CDR2 YNNKEL (reference sequence). The CDR3 here is CASSPLAGAEGEQFF. CDR3 nucleotide sequence: TGTGCCAGCAGCCCCCTAGCGGGAGCAGAAGGTGAGCAGTTCTTC.

With regard to this clonotype: A much larger clone lies a single base off, so this may be a read error. The chain has TRBV29-1 and TRBJ1-3; D gene uncertain. Germline V gene data show CDR1 as SQVTM and CDR2 as ANQGSEA. This CDR3 has 11 residues. Trimming took 5 bases from V and 0 from J, leaving 2 bases between them. DNA of the CDR3: TGCAGCGTTAGCTCTGGAAACACCATATATTTT. Encoded protein: CSVSSGNTIYF.

The genes are TRBV11-2 and TRBJ1-6; TRBD1 might be the D (6 bases). Deletions cut 7 bases from V and 11 bases from J, with 15 bases between. There are 13 residues in the CDR3. In germline, CDR1 is SGHAT, CDR2 FQNNGV. In DNA, the CDR3 is TGTGCCAGCAACAAGGGGGGCCGCCCACCCCTCCACTTT. Protein product: CASNKGGRPPLHF.

At least ten counts were recorded for this clonotype. The V call is TRBV28, the J call TRBJ1-5; unclear D gene. The CDR3 consists of 11 residues. Germline V gene lookup returns CDR1 MDHEN and CDR2 SYDVKM. V was cut by 10 bases and J by 6 bases, with 10 bases left in between. The CDR3 coding sequence is TGTGCCACCGCGAAACTTCAGCCCCAGCATTTT. It translates to CATAKLQPQHF.

This clonotype has only a few counts. The chain couples TRBV7-9 to TRBJ1-5, with unresolved D. Trimming stripped 7 bases from V and 8 bases from J, with 18 bases between. CDR3 length: 14 residues. Per the germline V gene, CDR1 is SEHNR and CDR2 is FQNEAQ (reference sequence). The CDR3 reads CASTKSGFQEPQHF. As DNA, the CDR3 is TGTGCCAGCACGAAATCGGGTTTTCAGGAGCCCCAGCATTTT.

This clonotype was counted ten times or more. The chain uses TRBV11-2 and TRBJ2-7; 9 bases match TRBD1. The CDR3 is 15 residues long. Per the germline V gene, CDR1 is SGHAT and CDR2 is FQNNGV. Trimming at V came to 5 bases and at J to 4 bases, leaving 9 bases not matched to a gene. This chain's CDR3 is CASSRDRARLYEQYF. The DNA of the CDR3 is TGTGCCAGCAGCCGGGACAGGGCCAGACTGTACGAGCAGTACTTC.

Only a few counts were recorded for this clonotype. The rearrangement uses TRBV13 and TRBJ2-6, with D possibly matching TRBD1 (6 bases). This CDR3 has 15 residues. The germline gives CDR1 PRHDT, CDR2 FYEKMQ (reference sequence). The V and J ends lost 6 bases and 4 bases respectively, with 13 bases between them. The CDR3 nucleotides read TGTGCCAGCAGGAGGGCAGGGACAGGGGCCAACGTCCTGACTTTC. Its protein product is CASRRAGTGANVLTF.

V usage is TRBV9 and J usage is TRBJ1-2; possible D gene TRBD1, 5 bases. The CDR3 contains 16 residues. Germline V gives CDR1 SGDLS, CDR2 YYNGEE. Between the trimmed V and J ends, which lost 0 bases and 6 bases, there was a span of 18 bases. The CDR3 sequence is CASSVDASLAGNGYTF. The CDR3 DNA follows: TGTGCCAGCAGCGTAGATGCCTCTCTCGCAGGGAATGGCTACACCTTC.

In its sample, this clonotype was seen many times. V and J are TRBV29-1 and TRBJ1-3, with D possibly TRBD1 on 6 matching bases. Trimming took 6 bases from V and 0 from J, leaving 15 bases between them. CDR1 is SQVTM, CDR2 ANQGSEA, per germline. The CDR3 consists of 15 residues. CDR3 residues: CSVQRGGLSGNTIYF. CDR3 DNA: TGCAGCGTCCAACGTGGGGGGCTCTCTGGAAACACCATATATTTT.

This clonotype has at least ten counts. This chain joins TRBV7-9 and TRBJ2-2, with 7 nucleotides matching TRBD2. V shed 2 bases and J 3 bases; nucleotides not matched to a gene: 12. Germline V gene sequence: CDR1 SEHNR, CDR2 FQNEAQ (reference sequence). This CDR3 has 18 residues. This chain's CDR3 is CASSLLARREKYTGELFF. CDR3 nucleotide sequence: TGTGCCAGCAGCTTACTTGCCAGGCGGGAGAAATACACCGGGGAGCTGTTTTTT.

V is TRBV10-1 and J is TRBJ2-7, with 9 bases lining up with TRBD2. J gave up 9 bases and V 1 base, and 4 bases lay outside the gene matches. Germline CDR1 is WNHNN and CDR2 is SYGVQD (reference sequence). The CDR3 has 13 amino acids. In DNA form, the CDR3 reads TGCGCCAGCAGTGAGTTTAGCGGGAGTGGGCAGTACTTC. This encodes CASSEFSGSGQYF.

About this clonotype: Possible read error: a much larger clone is one base away. This chain connects TRBV12-3 or TRBV12-4 to TRBJ2-1; TRBD2 matches 14 bases. The CDR3 runs to 18 residues. J lost 6 bases, V lost 6 bases, and 13 bases had no gene match. The CDR3 DNA is TGTGCCAGCAGAGGAAAGACTAGCGGGAGGGCAAGTGGCAATGAGCAGTTCTTC. It codes for CASRGKTSGRASGNEQFF.

This clonotype was observed a few times. The chain recombines TRBV9 with TRBJ2-1; tentatively, D is TRBD1 (5 bases). Trimming took 4 bases from V and 0 from J, leaving 17 bases between them. Germline V gene lookup returns CDR1 SGDLS and CDR2 YYNGEE. The CDR3 runs 17 residues. The CDR3 spells CASSLRRGPSSYNEQFF. In nucleotides, the CDR3 is TGTGCCAGCAGCTTAAGAAGGGGCCCCAGCTCCTACAATGAGCAGTTCTTC.

This clonotype was recorded at least ten times. The chain uses TRBV7-3 and TRBJ2-1, with a tentative D call TRBD2 (6 bases). The V and J ends lost 5 bases and 9 bases respectively, with 14 bases between them. CDR1 is SGHTA, CDR2 FQGTGA, per germline. The CDR3 totals 13 residues. The CDR3 nucleotides read TGTGCCAGCAGCGGAGGGCCATGGGTTGAGCAGTTCTTC. It is translated as CASSGGPWVEQFF.